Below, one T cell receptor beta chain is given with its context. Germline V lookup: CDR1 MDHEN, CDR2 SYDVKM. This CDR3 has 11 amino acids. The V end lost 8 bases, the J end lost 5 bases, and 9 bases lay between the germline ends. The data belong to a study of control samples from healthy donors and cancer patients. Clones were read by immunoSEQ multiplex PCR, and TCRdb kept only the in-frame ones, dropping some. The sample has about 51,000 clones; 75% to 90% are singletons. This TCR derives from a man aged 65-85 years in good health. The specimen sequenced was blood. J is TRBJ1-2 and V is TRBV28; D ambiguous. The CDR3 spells CASSRGYGYTF. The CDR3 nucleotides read TGTGCCAGCTCCCGCGGGTATGGCTACACCTTC.